This T cell receptor beta chain was found in a study of cytomegalovirus exposure and HLA in healthy donors. Study outcomes and limitations: Many donors shared some public TCRs, even though most TCR sequences were rare.

On this clone itself: Its antigen remains unidentified.

Primers for the PCR totalled 60 Vbeta and 13 Jbeta. Method: immunoSEQ multiplex PCR; TCRdb's copy keeps in-frame clones and lacks some. Of 90,000 to 100,000 clones listed, around 74% are singletons. The germline V gene encodes CDR1 MDHEN and CDR2 SYDVKM. V trimming: 6 bases; J trimming: 3 bases; junction bases outside the gene matches: 4. The CDR3 is 14 amino acids. Input material: PBMCs. The chain carries TRBV28 and TRBJ1-5; the match to TRBD1 covers 8 bases. The sequence came from a male donor in good health and CMV-seronegative. CDR3 region: CASREGQVNQPQHF. In DNA form, the CDR3 reads TGTGCCAGCAGGGAGGGACAGGTCAATCAGCCCCAGCATTTT.